This passage covers 8 T cell receptor beta chains from one sample sequenced in a study of T cell repertoires in cytomegalovirus infection. TCRdb reprocessed the reads with MiXCR, giving one entry per CDR3 protein. The data hold approximately 260,000 distinct CDR3 sequences, with about 20% observed a single time. Their antigens are not known. The sequences come from cultured PBMCs, collected from culture after CMV antigen stimulation. Source of these receptors: a human donor in good health (CMV status not recorded). Some clones in this sample may be carry-over from other donors' samples.

The rearrangement joins TRBV19 to TRBJ2-1, with D maybe TRBD2 (6 bases). This CDR3 region has 13 residues. Germline CDR1 LNHDA, CDR2 SQIVND (reference sequence). V lost 5 bases and J lost 9, with 14 bases in between. CDR3 amino acids: CASSWRSGVEQFF. The CDR3 nucleotides are TGTGCCAGTAGTTGGAGGTCGGGGGTTGAGCAGTTCTTC.

This chain links TRBV4-2 with TRBJ2-7; 7 nucleotides align to TRBD2. J lost 0 bases, V lost 0 bases, and 8 bases had no gene match. CDR1 and CDR2 from the germline V gene are LGHNA and YNFKEQ. The CDR3 runs to 17 residues. The CDR3 DNA is TGTGCCAGCAGCCAAGATCCGTTGGGGGGGGGCTCCTACGAGCAGTACTTC. Its protein is CASSQDPLGGGSYEQYF.

The chain is built from TRBV11-3 and TRBJ2-2, with TRBD2 matching over 14 bases. CDR1 SGHNT and CDR2 YENEEA come from the germline V gene. V was pared by 5 bases and J by 0 bases, with 5 bases of the junction left unmatched. The CDR3 is 18 amino acids. The CDR3 nucleotides are TGTGCCAGCAGCCTTCGGGGACTAGCGGGAGCGAACACCGGGGAGCTGTTTTTT. Translated, it gives CASSLRGLAGANTGELFF.

This chain uses TRBV6-6 with TRBJ1-2; D uncertain. The germline CDR1 and CDR2 sequences are MNHNY and SVGAGI (reference sequence). This CDR3 has 11 amino acids. The V end was cut by 5 bases, the J end by 6 bases, with 7 bases between. The CDR3 sequence: CASSQADGYTF. CDR3 nucleotides: TGTGCCAGCAGTCAGGCGGATGGCTACACCTTC.

This clonotype was observed many times. This sequence joins TRBV28 and TRBJ2-7, with 15 nucleotides matching TRBD2. Germline assignment: CDR1 MDHEN and CDR2 SYDVKM. V shed 7 bases and J 3 bases; nucleotides not matched to a gene: 13. There are 18 residues in the CDR3. Here the CDR3 reads CASIPVGLAGGSNYEQYF. The CDR3 DNA reads TGTGCCAGCATCCCCGTTGGACTAGCGGGAGGGTCGAACTACGAGCAGTACTTC.

The V and J genes are TRBV24-1 and TRBJ2-1; the D is unclear. The CDR3 runs 15 residues. Trimming stripped 0 bases from V and 6 bases from J, with 11 bases between. The V gene's germline CDR1 is KGHDR and CDR2 SFDVKD. For the CDR3, the DNA is TGTGCCACCAGTGATTTGCACGGCAGCCCCAATGAGCAGTTCTTC. Residues: CATSDLHGSPNEQFF.

The sample holds many counts of this clonotype. The chain carries TRBV29-1 and TRBJ2-2, with 12 nucleotides matching TRBD2. The CDR3 runs 17 residues. The V gene's germline CDR1 is SQVTM and CDR2 ANQGSEA. Trimming at V came to 4 bases and at J to 7 bases, leaving 13 bases not matched to a gene. The CDR3, as DNA: TGCAGCGTTGGAGAGAGGAGACTAGCGGGAGAGGGCGGGGAGCTGTTTTTT. It yields the protein CSVGERRLAGEGGELFF.

The rearrangement uses TRBV7-6 and TRBJ2-7; TRBD1 matches 8 bases. CDR3 length: 14 amino acids. Germline-derived CDR1 and CDR2 are SGHVS and FNYEAQ. After removal of 5 bases from V and 2 bases from J, the junction contained 5 bases not matched to a gene. The CDR3 DNA reads TGTGCCAGCAGCAAACCGACAGGGGCCTACGAGCAGTACGTC. As protein: CASSKPTGAYEQYV.